This TCR beta chain was identified in a study of blood T cell repertoires in COVID-19. Produced via immunoSEQ multiplex PCR; TCRdb's table is partial and in-frame only. Here the sample spans fewer than 55,000 clones, roughly four fifths being singletons. Specimen: peripheral blood. The TCR originated in a woman in her sixties with acute or convalescent COVID-19.

The CDR3 sequence is CASSLRGAGGYGYTF. CDR3 nucleotide sequence: TGCGCCAGCAGCTTGCGAGGGGCGGGGGGCTATGGCTACACCTTC. This chain joins TRBV5-1 and TRBJ1-2, with D perhaps matching TRBD1 (5 bases). Looked up from germline, CDR1 is SGHRS and CDR2 is YFSETQ. Deletions cut 1 base from V and 4 bases from J, with 14 bases between. The CDR3 is made up of 15 amino acids.